These T cell receptor beta chains were read from a single sample in a study of cytomegalovirus exposure and HLA in healthy donors. The method was immunoSEQ multiplex PCR; TCRdb's version includes in-frame clones alone and lacks a portion of them. The top ten clones hold about 0.8% of a sample with approximately 160,000 clones, about 82% of them seen once. The sample consisted of PBMCs. These receptors were obtained from a woman younger than 30 in good health and CMV-seronegative. Each CDR3 is given with its conserved first and last residue. D genes are given only for firm matches. Clone size is given for some rows only: seen once, a few or many times, or a class if the clone is expanded.

V,size,D,J,CDR3,DNA
TRBV28,.,.,TRBJ1-1,CASSENGRALVTEAFF,TGTGCCAGCAGTGAAAACGGGCGGGCCCTGGTCACTGAAGCTTTCTTT
TRBV19,.,.,TRBJ2-1,CASSIFSGYHNEQFF,TGTGCCAGTAGCATATTCAGCGGTTATCATAATGAGCAGTTCTTC
TRBV28,.,TRBD2,TRBJ2-1,CASRLRAGGLYNEQFF,TGTGCCAGCAGGTTACGAGCGGGAGGTCTTTACAATGAGCAGTTCTTC
TRBV6-4,.,.,TRBJ2-1,CASSDSRYNEQFF,TGTGCCAGCAGTGACTCGAGATACAATGAGCAGTTCTTC
TRBV6-1,.,TRBD2,TRBJ2-7,CASSDDPGGNYEQYF,TGTGCCAGCAGTGACGACCCGGGAGGCAACTACGAGCAGTACTTC
TRBV19,.,TRBD1,TRBJ1-1,CASNLPRTGENTEAFF,TGTGCCAGTAATCTACCGAGGACAGGGGAAAACACTGAAGCTTTCTTT
TRBV2,.,.,TRBJ2-2,CASSGDEVTGELFF,TGTGCCAGCAGTGGAGATGAAGTCACCGGGGAGCTGTTTTTT
TRBV28,.,.,TRBJ1-6,CARGGAGEYNSPLHF,TGTGCCAGGGGAGGGGCAGGGGAGTATAATTCACCCCTCCACTTT
TRBV19,.,.,TRBJ1-2,CASTDKLGGGYTF,TGTGCCAGCACAGATAAACTGGGAGGCGGCTACACCTTC
TRBV28,.,TRBD1,TRBJ1-5,CASSPGDRKNQPQHF,TGTGCCAGCAGTCCAGGGGACAGGAAGAATCAGCCCCAGCATTTT
TRBV6-5,.,TRBD1,TRBJ1-2,CASSTDRANYGYTF,TGTGCCAGCAGCACGGACAGGGCTAACTATGGCTACACCTTC
TRBV7-9,.,.,TRBJ1-4,CASSSIWEKLFF,TGTGCCAGCAGCTCTATCTGGGAAAAACTGTTTTTT
TRBV5-8,.,TRBD1,TRBJ1-2,CASSPSGQGRKANYGYTF,TGTGCCAGCAGCCCATCAGGACAGGGCCGAAAAGCTAACTATGGCTACACCTTC
TRBV18,.,.,TRBJ2-3,CASQRAKSTDTQYF,TGTGCCAGCCAGCGGGCAAAGAGCACAGATACGCAGTATTTT
TRBV6-1,.,.,TRBJ1-1,CASRNTGMNTEAFF,TGTGCCAGCAGAAATACAGGGATGAACACTGAAGCTTTCTTT
TRBV28,.,TRBD1,TRBJ2-1,CASSLAMGQPPYNEQFF,TGTGCCAGCAGTTTAGCCATGGGACAGCCACCCTACAATGAGCAGTTCTTC
TRBV7-2,once,.,TRBJ2-1,CASSLGDEQFF,TGTGCCAGCAGCTTAGGAGATGAGCAGTTCTTC
TRBV7-6,.,.,TRBJ1-4,CASSPLGGVNEKLFF,TGTGCCAGCAGCCCCCTGGGGGGGGTTAATGAAAAACTGTTTTTT
TRBV5-1,.,TRBD1,TRBJ2-7,CASSLTGTGRGPTYEQYF,TGCGCCAGCAGCTTAACCGGGACAGGGAGAGGACCAACCTACGAGCAGTACTTC
TRBV7-9,.,TRBD1,TRBJ1-1,CASNQPRTGPGNTEAFF,TGTGCCAGCAACCAACCGAGGACAGGGCCGGGGAACACTGAAGCTTTCTTT
TRBV5-4,.,.,TRBJ2-1,CASSEFNEQFF,TGTGCCAGCAGCGAGTTCAATGAGCAGTTCTTC
TRBV6-4,.,.,TRBJ1-1,CASRPSRDSWNTEAFF,TGTGCCAGCAGACCGTCTAGAGACAGCTGGAACACTGAAGCTTTCTTT
TRBV19,.,.,TRBJ2-1,CASSGIRGEQFF,TGTGCCAGTAGTGGGATCAGGGGTGAGCAGTTCTTC
TRBV4-3,.,TRBD2,TRBJ2-1,CASSQAGGPEVEQFF,TGCGCCAGCAGCCAAGCGGGAGGACCAGAAGTCGAGCAGTTCTTC
TRBV6-5,.,TRBD2,TRBJ2-2,CASMIQAGVTGELFF,TGTGCCAGCATGATTCAAGCGGGAGTTACCGGGGAGCTGTTTTTT
TRBV19,.,TRBD2,TRBJ2-5,CASSIEAGTSGMIGQETQYF,TGTGCCAGTAGTATAGAGGCCGGGACTAGCGGGATGATAGGCCAAGAGACCCAGTACTTC
TRBV28,few,TRBD1,TRBJ1-3,CASSFGQGQGNTIYF,TGTGCCAGCAGTTTTGGACAGGGGCAGGGAAACACCATATATTTT
TRBV4-1,.,TRBD2,TRBJ2-7,CASSRTSGRAYYEQYF,TGCGCCAGCAGCCGCACTAGCGGGAGGGCCTATTACGAGCAGTACTTC
TRBV7-6,.,TRBD1,TRBJ1-1,CASSPPRDRDMNTEAFF,TGTGCCAGCAGCCCTCCCCGGGACAGGGACATGAACACTGAAGCTTTCTTT
TRBV5-1,.,.,TRBJ1-1,CASSQSTDTEAFF,TGCGCCAGCAGCCAAAGCACGGACACTGAAGCTTTCTTT
TRBV19,.,.,TRBJ1-5,CASSIRDTNQPQHF,TGTGCCAGTAGTATACGGGACACTAATCAGCCCCAGCATTTT
TRBV15,once,TRBD1,TRBJ2-5,CATSTGTGDLETQYF,TGTGCCACCAGCACGGGGACAGGAGATTTGGAGACCCAGTACTTC
TRBV27,.,TRBD2,TRBJ2-7,CASSSSGLVSGGYEQYF,TGTGCCAGCAGTTCTAGCGGGTTGGTGAGTGGGGGCTACGAGCAGTACTTC
TRBV11-3,.,TRBD1,TRBJ2-7,CASSSNRGPYEQYF,TGTGCCAGCAGCTCGAACAGGGGGCCCTACGAGCAGTACTTC
TRBV10-3,.,.,TRBJ2-1,CAISESREQFF,TGTGCCATCAGTGAGTCACGGGAGCAGTTCTTC
TRBV29-1,.,TRBD2,TRBJ2-7,CSARLAEYGYEQYF,TGCAGCGCAAGACTAGCGGAGTACGGCTACGAGCAGTACTTC
TRBV19,.,TRBD1,TRBJ1-5,CASSGGQGAVRGNQPQHF,TGTGCCAGTAGTGGTGGACAGGGGGCGGTTAGGGGCAATCAGCCCCAGCATTTT
TRBV28,.,.,TRBJ2-6,CASSLSFKGGVGANVLTF,TGTGCCAGCAGTTTAAGCTTTAAGGGGGGGGTAGGGGCCAACGTCCTGACTTTC
TRBV6-6,.,.,TRBJ1-1,CASSGSGWATEAFF,TGTGCCAGCAGTGGATCAGGGTGGGCCACTGAAGCTTTCTTT
TRBV2,.,.,TRBJ1-5,CASSGGRYSNQPQHF,TGTGCCAGCAGTGGGGGCAGGTATAGCAATCAGCCCCAGCATTTT
TRBV29-1,.,.,TRBJ2-1,CSASPTSWYNEQFF,TGCAGCGCTTCCCCCACTAGCTGGTACAATGAGCAGTTCTTC
TRBV28,.,.,TRBJ1-4,CASSLLGESQPDEKLFF,TGTGCCAGCAGTTTGCTGGGAGAATCGCAACCGGATGAAAAACTGTTTTTT
TRBV4-1,.,TRBD1,TRBJ1-5,CASSQDRGQANQPQHF,TGCGCCAGCAGCCAAGATCGGGGACAGGCCAATCAGCCCCAGCATTTT
TRBV5-6,.,.,TRBJ2-1,CASSDSPQDEQFF,TGTGCCAGCTCGGACAGCCCCCAGGATGAGCAGTTCTTC
TRBV21-1,.,.,TRBJ2-5,CASSFGQCPNFSQETQYF,TGTGCCAGCAGTTTCGGACAGTGCCCGAATTTTTCACAAGAGACCCAGTACTTC
TRBV2,few,TRBD2,TRBJ2-7,CASSDPTSGRTEQYF,TGTGCCAGCAGTGACCCGACTAGCGGGAGGACTGAGCAGTACTTC
TRBV5-4,.,.,TRBJ2-1,CASSSPTLTSNEQFF,TGTGCCAGCAGCTCACCGACACTAACTAGCAATGAGCAGTTCTTC
TRBV14,few,.,TRBJ2-3,CASSRRDRQYF,TGTGCCAGCAGCCGACGGGATAGGCAGTATTTT
TRBV21-1,few,.,TRBJ2-7,CASAGGQGSYEQYF,TGTGCCAGCGCCGGCGGACAGGGCAGCTACGAGCAGTACTTC
TRBV28,.,.,TRBJ2-7,CASSQTATYEQYF,TGTGCCAGCAGCCAGACAGCCACCTACGAGCAGTACTTC
TRBV7-9,once,TRBD2,TRBJ2-3,CSSSFLAGGPQDTQYF,TGTTCCAGCAGCTTCCTAGCGGGAGGCCCTCAGGATACGCAGTATTTT
TRBV29-1,.,TRBD2,TRBJ2-1,CSVNSGGYNEQFF,TGCAGCGTCAATAGCGGGGGTTACAATGAGCAGTTCTTC
TRBV10-2,.,TRBD2,TRBJ2-1,CASNSGSPYNEQFF,TGCGCCAGCAATAGCGGGAGTCCCTACAATGAGCAGTTCTTC
TRBV7-2,.,TRBD2,TRBJ2-1,CASLPRAGEHNEQFF,TGTGCCAGCTTGCCCCGAGCGGGAGAGCACAATGAGCAGTTCTTC
TRBV5-6,.,TRBD1,TRBJ2-5,CASSGGTGENSVRYF,TGTGCCAGCAGCGGAGGGACAGGGGAAAATTCGGTACGGTACTTC
TRBV7-9,.,.,TRBJ1-1,CSITGGGNTEAFF,TGTTCCATCACGGGAGGCGGAAACACTGAAGCTTTCTTT